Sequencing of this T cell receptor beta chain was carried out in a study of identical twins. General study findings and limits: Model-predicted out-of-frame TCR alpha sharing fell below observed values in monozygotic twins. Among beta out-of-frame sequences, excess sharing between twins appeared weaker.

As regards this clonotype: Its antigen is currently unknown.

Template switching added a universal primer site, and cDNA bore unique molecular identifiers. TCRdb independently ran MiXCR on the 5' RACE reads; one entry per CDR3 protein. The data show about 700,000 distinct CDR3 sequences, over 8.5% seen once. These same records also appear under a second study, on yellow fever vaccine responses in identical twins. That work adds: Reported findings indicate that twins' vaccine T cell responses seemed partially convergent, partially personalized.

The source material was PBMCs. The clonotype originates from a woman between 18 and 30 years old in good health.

The CDR3 sequence: CASSLGGRDTQYF. The CDR3 coding sequence is TGTGCCAGCAGCTTGGGCGGGAGGGATACGCAGTATTTT. The J gene is TRBJ2-3, the V gene TRBV7-2, with 8 bases lining up with TRBD2. The CDR3 length is 13 residues. V shed 3 bases and J 6 bases; nucleotides not matched to a gene: 2. The germline CDR1 and CDR2 sequences are SGHTA and FQGNSA.